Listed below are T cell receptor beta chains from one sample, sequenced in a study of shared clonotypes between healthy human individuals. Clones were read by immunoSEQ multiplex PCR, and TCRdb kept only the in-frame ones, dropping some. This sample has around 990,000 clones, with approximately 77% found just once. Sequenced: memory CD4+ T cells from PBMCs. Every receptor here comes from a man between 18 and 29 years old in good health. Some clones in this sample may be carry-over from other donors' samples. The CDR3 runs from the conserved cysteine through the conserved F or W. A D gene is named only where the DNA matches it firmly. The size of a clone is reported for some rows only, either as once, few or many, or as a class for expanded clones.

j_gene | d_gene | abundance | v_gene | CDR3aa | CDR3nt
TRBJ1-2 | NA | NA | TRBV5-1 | CATSDGGGYTF | TGCGCCACGTCCGACGGAGGTGGCTACACCTTC
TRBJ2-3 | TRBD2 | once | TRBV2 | CASSEGLGLAGSTDTQYF | TGTGCCAGCAGTGAAGGGCTTGGACTAGCGGGGTCCACAGATACGCAGTATTTT
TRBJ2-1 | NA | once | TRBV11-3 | CASSLALSSSSYNEQFF | TGTGCCAGCAGCTTAGCCCTTTCGTCGAGCTCCTACAATGAGCAGTTCTTC
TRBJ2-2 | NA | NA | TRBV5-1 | CASRTGNTGELFF | TGCGCCAGCAGGACAGGGAACACCGGGGAGCTGTTTTTT
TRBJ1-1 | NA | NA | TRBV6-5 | CASSYSKGVWTEAFF | TGTGCCAGCAGTTACTCGAAGGGGGTCTGGACTGAAGCTTTCTTT
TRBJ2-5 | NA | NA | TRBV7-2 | CASSLDPNQETQYF | TGTGCCAGCAGCTTAGACCCTAACCAAGAGACCCAGTACTTC
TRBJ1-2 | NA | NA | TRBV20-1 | CSARDLTGSSF | TGCAGTGCTAGAGATCTTACAGGGTCTTCCTTC
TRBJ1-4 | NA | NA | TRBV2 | CASSERLGGKEKLFF | TGTGCCAGCAGTGAACGGTTAGGGGGAAAGGAAAAACTGTTTTTT
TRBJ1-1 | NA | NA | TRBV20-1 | CSARNTDPAFF | TGCAGTGCTCGGAATACCGACCCAGCTTTCTTT
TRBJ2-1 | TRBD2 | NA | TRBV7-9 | CASSRTSSGSSYNEQFF | TGTGCCAGCAGCCGAACATCAAGCGGGAGCTCCTACAATGAGCAGTTCTTC
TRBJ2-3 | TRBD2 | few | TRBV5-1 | CASSSGLGRTDTQYF | TGCGCCAGCAGCTCAGGACTAGGACGTACAGATACGCAGTATTTT
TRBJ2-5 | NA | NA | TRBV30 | CAWTGEETQYF | TGTGCCTGGACAGGGGAAGAGACCCAGTACTTC
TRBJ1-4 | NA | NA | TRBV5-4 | CASSVGGGGPNEKLFF | TGTGCCAGCAGCGTAGGCGGGGGGGGACCTAATGAAAAACTGTTTTTT
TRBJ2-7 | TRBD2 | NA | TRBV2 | CASSPLADSYEQYF | TGTGCCAGCAGTCCGCTAGCGGACTCCTACGAGCAGTACTTC
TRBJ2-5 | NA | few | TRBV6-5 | CASSYSTYSGKTQYF | TGTGCCAGCAGTTACTCGACTTATAGCGGAAAGACCCAGTACTTC
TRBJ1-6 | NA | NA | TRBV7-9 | CASSLQDLRGSPLHF | TGTGCCAGCAGCCTTCAGGACCTCCGAGGCTCACCCCTCCACTTT
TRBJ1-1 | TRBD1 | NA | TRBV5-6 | CASSLLGQGAEAFF | TGTGCCAGCAGCTTGTTGGGACAGGGGGCTGAAGCTTTCTTT
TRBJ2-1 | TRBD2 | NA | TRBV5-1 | CASSPRVAGHEQFF | TGCGCCAGCAGCCCTCGGGTAGCGGGGCATGAGCAGTTCTTC
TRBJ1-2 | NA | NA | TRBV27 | CASSPIEGLTGYTF | TGTGCCAGCAGCCCCATCGAAGGGTTGACTGGCTACACCTTC
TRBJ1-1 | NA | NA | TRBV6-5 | CASRNWEARNTEAFF | TGTGCCAGCAGAAACTGGGAAGCACGGAACACTGAAGCTTTCTTT
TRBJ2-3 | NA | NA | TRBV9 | CASSRTSTDTQYF | TGTGCCAGCAGCCGAACTAGCACAGATACGCAGTATTTT
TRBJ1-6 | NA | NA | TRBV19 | CASSIARQRNSPLHF | TGTGCCAGTAGTATTGCCCGTCAGAGGAATTCACCCCTCCACTTT
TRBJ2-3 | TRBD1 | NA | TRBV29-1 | CSALAGTGGDTQYF | TGCAGCGCATTAGCCGGGACAGGGGGAGATACGCAGTATTTT
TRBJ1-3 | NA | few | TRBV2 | CASIPQGEGNTIYF | TGTGCCAGCATTCCACAGGGAGAAGGAAACACCATATATTTT
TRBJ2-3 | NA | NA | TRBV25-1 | CASKLASTDTQYF | TGTGCCAGCAAACTTGCTAGCACAGATACGCAGTATTTT
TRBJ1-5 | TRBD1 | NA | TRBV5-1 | CASSQRDRGGNQPQHF | TGCGCCAGCAGCCAGAGGGACAGGGGAGGCAATCAGCCCCAGCATTTT
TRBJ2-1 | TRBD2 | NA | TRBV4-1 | CASSQVDMGLASYNEQFF | TGCGCCAGCAGCCAAGTCGACATGGGACTAGCCTCCTACAATGAGCAGTTCTTC
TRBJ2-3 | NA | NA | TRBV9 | CASSVMGLPTGDTQYF | TGTGCCAGCAGCGTAATGGGACTCCCTACCGGAGATACGCAGTATTTT
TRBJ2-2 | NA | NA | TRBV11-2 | CASSFYGTNTGELFF | TGTGCCAGCAGCTTTTACGGGACGAACACCGGGGAGCTGTTTTTT
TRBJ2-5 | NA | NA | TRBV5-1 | CASSLRGIETQYF | TGCGCCAGCAGCTTGAGGGGGATAGAGACCCAGTACTTC
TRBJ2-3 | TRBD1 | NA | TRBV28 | CASSRQGATLYTQYF | TGTGCCAGCAGTCGACAGGGGGCGACCCTCTATACGCAGTATTTT
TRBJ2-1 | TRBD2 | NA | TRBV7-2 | CASSSKGLAGGNSYNEQFF | TGTGCCAGCAGCTCGAAGGGACTAGCGGGAGGAAACTCCTACAATGAGCAGTTCTTC
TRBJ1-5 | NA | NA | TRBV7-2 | CASSLEVNYQPQHF | TGTGCCAGCAGCTTAGAGGTTAATTATCAGCCCCAGCATTTT
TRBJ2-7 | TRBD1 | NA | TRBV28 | CASSSGQVSREQYF | TGTGCCAGCAGTTCCGGACAGGTGTCTAGGGAGCAGTACTTC
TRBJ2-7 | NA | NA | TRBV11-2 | CASSALTRSGEQYF | TGTGCCAGCAGCGCTTTAACCAGATCGGGGGAGCAGTACTTC
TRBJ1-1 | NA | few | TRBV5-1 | CASSLGEGEAFF | TGCGCCAGCAGCTTGGGAGAAGGGGAGGCTTTCTTT
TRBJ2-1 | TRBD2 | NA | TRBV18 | CASSPPASGYNEQFF | TGTGCCAGCTCACCACCGGCTAGCGGGTACAATGAGCAGTTCTTC
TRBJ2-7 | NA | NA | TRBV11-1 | CASSRDLHSYEQYF | TGTGCCAGCAGCAGGGATTTGCACTCCTACGAGCAGTACTTC
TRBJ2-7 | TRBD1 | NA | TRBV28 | CASSFPDRAHEQYF | TGTGCCAGCAGTTTCCCGGACAGGGCACACGAGCAGTACTTC
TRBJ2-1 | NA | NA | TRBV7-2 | CASSLQQSSYNEQFF | TGTGCCAGCAGCCTCCAGCAGAGCTCCTACAATGAGCAGTTCTTC
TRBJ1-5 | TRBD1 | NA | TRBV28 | CASSLSRGRYSNQPQHF | TGTGCCAGCAGTCTCTCTAGGGGGCGGTATAGCAATCAGCCCCAGCATTTT
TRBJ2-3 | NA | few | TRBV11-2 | CASSSLRQSTDTQYF | TGTGCCAGCAGCTCTCTAAGACAGAGCACAGATACGCAGTATTTT
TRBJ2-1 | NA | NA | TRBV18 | CASSPPGAAAARWWNEQFF | TGTGCCAGCTCACCCCCTGGAGCTGCCGCGGCCAGATGGTGGAATGAGCAGTTCTTC
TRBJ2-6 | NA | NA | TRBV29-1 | CSVAVGASGANVLTF | TGCAGCGTCGCCGTGGGGGCCAGTGGGGCCAACGTCCTGACTTTC
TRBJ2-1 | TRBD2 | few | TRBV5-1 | CASSVTSGSFNEQFF | TGCGCCAGCAGCGTCACTAGCGGGAGTTTTAATGAGCAGTTCTTC
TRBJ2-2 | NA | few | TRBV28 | CASIDRSNTGELFF | TGTGCCAGCATCGACAGGTCGAACACCGGGGAGCTGTTTTTT
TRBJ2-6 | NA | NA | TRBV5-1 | CASSLVASGANVLTF | TGCGCCAGCAGCTTGGTTGCATCCGGGGCCAACGTCCTGACTTTC
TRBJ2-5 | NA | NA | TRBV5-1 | CASSERNDGETQYF | TGCGCCAGCAGCGAACGAAACGACGGAGAGACCCAGTACTTC
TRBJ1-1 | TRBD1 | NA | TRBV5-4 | CASSLASGGRTEAFF | TGTGCCAGCAGCTTGGCGTCAGGGGGGAGAACTGAAGCTTTCTTT
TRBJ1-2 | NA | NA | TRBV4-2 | CASSQDNGDIGYTF | TGTGCCAGCAGCCAAGATAACGGGGATATTGGCTACACCTTC
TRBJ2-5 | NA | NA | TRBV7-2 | CASSLYGDPKVETQYF | TGTGCCAGCAGCTTATATGGGGACCCTAAGGTGGAGACCCAGTACTTC
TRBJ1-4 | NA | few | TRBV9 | CASSEGLKRTTTNEKLFF | TGTGCCAGCAGCGAGGGACTTAAACGGACCACAACTAATGAAAAACTGTTTTTT
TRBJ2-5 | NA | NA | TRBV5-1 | CASSSQTQETQYF | TGCGCCAGCAGCTCCCAGACGCAAGAGACCCAGTACTTC
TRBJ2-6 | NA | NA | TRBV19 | CASSPLPQDSGANVLTF | TGTGCCAGTAGTCCCCTACCCCAAGACTCTGGGGCCAACGTCCTGACTTTC
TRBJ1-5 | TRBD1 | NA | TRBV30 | CAWNTGGNQPQHF | TGTGCCTGGAACACAGGGGGAAATCAGCCCCAGCATTTT
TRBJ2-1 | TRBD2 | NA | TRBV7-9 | CASSSWTSGRAYEQFF | TGTGCCAGCAGCTCATGGACTAGCGGGAGGGCCTATGAGCAGTTCTTC
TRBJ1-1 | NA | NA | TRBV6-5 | CASRFIGLGTEAFF | TGTGCCAGCAGATTCATAGGTCTCGGTACTGAAGCTTTCTTT
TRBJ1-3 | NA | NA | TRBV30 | CAWSVGVGNTIYF | TGTGCCTGGAGTGTAGGGGTTGGAAACACCATATATTTT